This T cell receptor beta chain was sequenced in a study of cytomegalovirus exposure and HLA in healthy donors. Concerning this clone itself: Its antigen is still unknown.

Overall study results and limits: While the bulk of TCR sequences proved rare, some public TCRs turned up in many donors. Among donors in an Asian-associated ancestry cluster, a later analysis reportedly found fewer N-insertions than the approximately 700-donor mean. Among TCR beta chains, those listed as cytomegalovirus-associated numbered approximately 150.

PCR was performed using 60 Vbeta and 13 Jbeta primers. Libraries were prepared by immunoSEQ multiplex PCR; TCRdb keeps only in-frame clonotypes and omits some of them. The table records approximately 240,000 clones, roughly 80% of them present only once. Donors likely had unrecorded immune exposures despite being nominally healthy when sampled. The sequence was collected from a woman in her thirties or forties in good health and CMV-seropositive. What was sequenced was PBMCs.

The CDR3 nucleotides are TGCGCCAGCAGCAGAGAGACAGAACGGAATTCACCCCTCCACTTT. The encoded protein is CASSRETERNSPLHF. This chain connects TRBV5-1 to TRBJ1-6; possibly TRBD1 for D (5 bases). Germline V gene lookup returns CDR1 SGHRS and CDR2 YFSETQ. The CDR3 runs to 15 residues. Trimming cost V 4 bases and J 7 bases, with 15 bases left between them. The full variable domain, its missing parts supplied by reference TRBV5-1 and TRBJ1-6, is KAGVTQTPRYLIKTRGQQVTLSCSPISGHRSVSWYQQTPGQGLQFLFEYFSETQRNKGNFPGRFSGRQFSNSRSEMNVSTLELGDSALYLCASSRETERNSPLHFGNGTRLTVT.